The T cell receptor (beta chain) under discussion was sequenced for a study of T cells in Graves' hyperthyroidism and ophthalmopathy. This clonotype was seen repeatedly, ten times or more. Patients showing uncontrolled infection, other autoimmune disease, pregnancy or lactation were ineligible. Each 10 ml fresh peripheral blood draw supplied the PBMCs. RNA transcripts gave rise to amplified TCR beta CDR3 regions. Using the HTBI primer set, a first-round RT-PCR was run on the TCR CDR3. MiXCR, applied by TCRdb to the multiplex PCR reads, yields one record per CDR3 protein. The table lists some 600,000 distinct CDR3 sequences, 14% of them singletons. Material: blood. This TCR derives from a woman under 40 with Graves' hyperthyroidism that later progressed to Graves' ophthalmopathy.

The CDR3 loop is CASSLDSSTNEKLFF. The CDR3 DNA is TGTGCCAGCAGCTTAGACAGTTCAACTAATGAAAAACTGTTTTTT. The chain uses TRBV7-9 and TRBJ1-4; D uncertain. Germline lookup yields CDR1 SEHNR and CDR2 FQNEAQ (reference sequence). This CDR3 has 15 residues. V was cut by 1 base and J by 0 bases, with 6 bases left in between.